The following is a T cell receptor beta chain sequence with its context. What it recognizes is unknown. These data come from a study of T-cell memory formation after mild COVID-19. Trimming at V came to 5 bases and at J to 9 bases, leaving 4 bases not matched to a gene. CDR3 length: 12 amino acids. From germline, CDR1 is SGHTS and CDR2 YDEGEE. TCRdb passed the 5' RACE reads through MiXCR, listing each CDR3 protein once. The top ten hold around 8.4% of the sample, which has 450,000 to 650,000 distinct CDR3 sequences, roughly 20% seen once. Study-level findings and limits: Prior to infection, memory already included some responding clones, suggesting cross-reactive memory joined. A second wave of clones peaked on day 37, and their SARS-CoV-2 specificity went unconfirmed.

The rearrangement joins TRBV5-8 to TRBJ2-1; 8 nucleotides match TRBD1. The sequencing sample was made of PBMCs or a T cell subset sorted from them (not recorded which). This clonotype originated in an adult woman who had mild COVID-19 (a few samples of this study predate the infection). Cell type and time point are not known. The DNA for the CDR3 is TGTGCCAGCAGTCCGGACAGGGTTGAGCAGTTCTTC. Encoded protein: CASSPDRVEQFF.